This record covers a single T cell receptor (beta chain). Antigen: not known. The table came from immunoSEQ multiplex PCR; TCRdb's copy has only in-frame clones and leaves some out. The profile covers some 70,000 clones, with 79% appearing a single time and 8% to 10% taken by the ten largest. The entry originates in a study of radiotherapy plus CTLA-4 blockade in lung cancer. Whole-study findings and limits: Clones of tumor-derived TCRs expanded in blood after radiotherapy plus ipilimumab.

The sequenced sample was peripheral blood, obtained from a patient treated with radiotherapy plus ipilimumab. The receptor comes from a human donor with non-small cell lung cancer who had a complete response to radiotherapy plus ipilimumab.

CDR3 DNA: TGTGCCACAGATAGCGGGAGGGCCGTAAACCAAGAGACCCAGTACTTC. Protein: CATDSGRAVNQETQYF. J is TRBJ2-5 and V is TRBV15; TRBD2 matches at 11 bases. Germline lookup yields CDR1 LNHNV and CDR2 YYDKDF (reference sequence). This CDR3 is built from 16 residues. Trimming removed 9 bases from V and 0 bases from J; junction bases left unmatched: 9.